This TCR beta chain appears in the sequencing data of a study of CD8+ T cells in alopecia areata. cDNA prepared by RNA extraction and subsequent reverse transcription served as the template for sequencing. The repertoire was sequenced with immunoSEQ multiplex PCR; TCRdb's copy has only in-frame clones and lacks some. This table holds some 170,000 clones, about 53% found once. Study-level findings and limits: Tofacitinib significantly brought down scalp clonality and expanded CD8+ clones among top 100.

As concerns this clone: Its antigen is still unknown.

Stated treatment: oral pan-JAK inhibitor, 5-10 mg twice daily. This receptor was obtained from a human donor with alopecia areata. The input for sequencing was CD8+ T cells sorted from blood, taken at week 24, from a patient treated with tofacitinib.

CDR3: CASRPGQGNEQFF. In DNA, the CDR3 is TGTGCCAGCCGGCCGGGACAGGGGAATGAGCAGTTCTTC. This rearrangement joins TRBV9 to TRBJ2-1, with 10 bases aligning to TRBD1. The CDR3 is 13 amino acids. The V gene end was trimmed by 7 bases and the J gene end by 7 bases; junction bases not matched to a gene: 5. CDR1 is SGDLS, CDR2 YYNGEE, per germline.